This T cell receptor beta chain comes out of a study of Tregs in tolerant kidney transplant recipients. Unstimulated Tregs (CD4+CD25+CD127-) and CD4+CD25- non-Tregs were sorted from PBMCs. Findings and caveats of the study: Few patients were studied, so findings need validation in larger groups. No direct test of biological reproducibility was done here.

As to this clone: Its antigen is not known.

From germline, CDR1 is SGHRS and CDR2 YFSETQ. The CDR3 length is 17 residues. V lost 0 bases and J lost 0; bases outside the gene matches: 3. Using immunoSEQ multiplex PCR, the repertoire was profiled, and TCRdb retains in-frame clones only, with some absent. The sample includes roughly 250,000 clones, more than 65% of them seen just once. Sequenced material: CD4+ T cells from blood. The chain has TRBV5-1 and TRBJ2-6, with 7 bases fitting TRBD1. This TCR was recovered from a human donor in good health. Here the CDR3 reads CASSLEGAYSGANVLTF. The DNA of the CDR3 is TGCGCCAGCAGCTTGGAGGGGGCCTACTCTGGGGCCAACGTCCTGACTTTC.